This T cell receptor (beta chain) was identified in a study of tumor-infiltrating lymphocytes in oesophageal squamous cell carcinoma. TCRdb re-analysed the PCR reads in MiXCR, keeping a single row per CDR3 protein. The sample includes over 10,000 distinct CDR3 sequences, around 56% seen only once; the top ten take 9.5% to 13%. At least ten counts were recorded for this clonotype. Specimen: blood. The TCR was taken from a female donor with esophageal squamous cell carcinoma.

The CDR3 sequence is CASSQDSAGVTDTQYF. In DNA, the CDR3 is TGCGCCAGCAGCCAAGATTCTGCGGGAGTTACAGATACGCAGTATTTT. The chain is built from TRBV4-1 and TRBJ2-3; 7 bases match TRBD2. The germline V gene has CDR1 MGHRA and CDR2 YSYEKL. The CDR3 extends over 16 amino acids. V lost 0 bases, J lost 3 bases, and 6 bases stayed unmatched.